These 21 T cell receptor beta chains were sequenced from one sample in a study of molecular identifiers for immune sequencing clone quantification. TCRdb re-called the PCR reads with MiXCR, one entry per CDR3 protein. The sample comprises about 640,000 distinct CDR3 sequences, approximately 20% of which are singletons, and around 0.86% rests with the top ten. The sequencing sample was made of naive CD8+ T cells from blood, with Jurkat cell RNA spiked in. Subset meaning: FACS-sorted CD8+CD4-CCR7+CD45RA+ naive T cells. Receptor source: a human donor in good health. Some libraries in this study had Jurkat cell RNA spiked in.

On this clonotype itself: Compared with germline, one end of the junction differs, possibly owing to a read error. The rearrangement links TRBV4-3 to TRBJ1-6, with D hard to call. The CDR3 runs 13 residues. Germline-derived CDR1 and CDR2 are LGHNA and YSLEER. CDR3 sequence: CASSQDGNSSLHF. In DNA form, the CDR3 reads TGCGCCAGCAGCCAAGATGGGAATTCATCCCTCCACTTT.

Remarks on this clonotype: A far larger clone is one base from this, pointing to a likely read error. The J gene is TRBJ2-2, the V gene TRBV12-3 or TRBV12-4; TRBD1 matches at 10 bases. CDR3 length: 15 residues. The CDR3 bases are TGTGCCAGCAGTTCGGGACAGGGGAACGCCGGGGAGCTGTTTTTT. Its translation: CASSSGQGNAGELFF.

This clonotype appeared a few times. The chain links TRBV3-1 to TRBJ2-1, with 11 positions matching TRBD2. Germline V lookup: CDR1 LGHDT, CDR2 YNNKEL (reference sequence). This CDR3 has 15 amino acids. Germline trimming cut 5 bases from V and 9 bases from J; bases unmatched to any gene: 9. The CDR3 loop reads CASSSRLAGWSEQFF. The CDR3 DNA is TGTGCCAGCAGCTCAAGACTAGCGGGGTGGAGTGAGCAGTTCTTC.

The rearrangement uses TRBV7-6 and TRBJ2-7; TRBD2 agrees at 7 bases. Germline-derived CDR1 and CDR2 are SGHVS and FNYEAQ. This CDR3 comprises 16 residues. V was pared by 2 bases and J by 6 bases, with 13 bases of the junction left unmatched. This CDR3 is CASSLYPGGVPREQYF. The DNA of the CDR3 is TGTGCCAGCAGCTTATATCCGGGAGGAGTTCCCCGCGAGCAGTACTTC.

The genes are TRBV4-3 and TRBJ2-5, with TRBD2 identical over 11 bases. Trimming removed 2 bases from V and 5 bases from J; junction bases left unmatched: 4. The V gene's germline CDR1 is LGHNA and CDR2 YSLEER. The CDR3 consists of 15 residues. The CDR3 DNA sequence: TGCGCCAGCAGCCAAACTAGCGGGAGATACGAGACCCAGTACTTC. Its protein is CASSQTSGRYETQYF.

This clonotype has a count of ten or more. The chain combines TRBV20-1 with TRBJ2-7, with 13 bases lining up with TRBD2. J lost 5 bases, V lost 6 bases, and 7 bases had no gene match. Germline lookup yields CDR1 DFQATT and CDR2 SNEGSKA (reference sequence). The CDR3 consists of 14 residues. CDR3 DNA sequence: TGCAGTGCCGTAAGGACTAGCGGGGGAGACGAGCAGTACTTC. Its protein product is CSAVRTSGGDEQYF.

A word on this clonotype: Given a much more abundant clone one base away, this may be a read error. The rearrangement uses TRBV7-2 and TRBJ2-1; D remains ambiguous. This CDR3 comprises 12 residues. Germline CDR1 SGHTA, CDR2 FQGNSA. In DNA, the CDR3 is TGTGCCAGCAGCCCAAACCCACTTGAGCAGATCTTC. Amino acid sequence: CASSPNPLEQIF.

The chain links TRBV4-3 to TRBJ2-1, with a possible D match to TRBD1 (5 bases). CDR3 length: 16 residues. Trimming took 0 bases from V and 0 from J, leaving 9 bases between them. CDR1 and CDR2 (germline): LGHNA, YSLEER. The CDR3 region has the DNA TGCGCCAGCAGCCAAGATGGGGCGATCTCCTACAATGAGCAGTTCTTC. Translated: CASSQDGAISYNEQFF.

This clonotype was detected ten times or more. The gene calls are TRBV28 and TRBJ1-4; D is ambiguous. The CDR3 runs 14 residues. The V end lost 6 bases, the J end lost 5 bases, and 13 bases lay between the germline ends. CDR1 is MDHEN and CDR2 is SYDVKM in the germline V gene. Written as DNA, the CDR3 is TGTGCCAGCAGCCAGCCGGAGACCAATGAAAAACTGTTTTTT. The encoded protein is CASSQPETNEKLFF.

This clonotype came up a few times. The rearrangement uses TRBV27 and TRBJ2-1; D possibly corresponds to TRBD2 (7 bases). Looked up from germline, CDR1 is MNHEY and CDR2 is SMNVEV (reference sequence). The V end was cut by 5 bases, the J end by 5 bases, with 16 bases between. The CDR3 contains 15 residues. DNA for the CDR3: TGTGCCAGCAGTGCTAACGGGGGGCCCCACAATGAGCAGTTCTTC. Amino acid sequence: CASSANGGPHNEQFF.

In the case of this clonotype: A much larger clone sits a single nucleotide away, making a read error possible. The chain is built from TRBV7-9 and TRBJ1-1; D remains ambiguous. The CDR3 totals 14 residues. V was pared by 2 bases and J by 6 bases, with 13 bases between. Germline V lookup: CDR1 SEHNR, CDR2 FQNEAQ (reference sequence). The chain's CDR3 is CASSLTVTNSEAFF. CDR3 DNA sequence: TGTGCCAGCAGCTTAACTGTCACAAACTCTGAAGCTTTCTTT. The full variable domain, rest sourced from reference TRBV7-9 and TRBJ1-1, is DTGVSQNPRHKITKRGQNVTFRCDPISEHNRLYWYRQTLGQGPEFLTYFQNEAQLEKSRLLSDRFSAERPKGSFSTLEIQRTEQGDSAMYLCASSLTVTNSEAFFGQGTRLTVV.

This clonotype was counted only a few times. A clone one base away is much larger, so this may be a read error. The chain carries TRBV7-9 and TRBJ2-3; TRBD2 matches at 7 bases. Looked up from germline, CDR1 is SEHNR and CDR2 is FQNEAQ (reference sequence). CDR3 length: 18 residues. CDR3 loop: CVSSLAPGGGSSTDTQYF. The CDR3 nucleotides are TGTGTCAGCAGCTTAGCGCCGGGAGGCGGCTCTAGCACAGATACGCAGTATTTT.

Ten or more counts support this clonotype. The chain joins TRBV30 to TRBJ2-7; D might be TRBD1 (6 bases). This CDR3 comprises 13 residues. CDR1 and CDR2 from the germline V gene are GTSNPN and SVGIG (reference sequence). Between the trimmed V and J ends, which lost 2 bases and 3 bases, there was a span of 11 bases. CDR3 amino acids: CAWSPRQVYEQYF. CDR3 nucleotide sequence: TGTGCCTGGAGTCCCAGACAGGTCTACGAGCAGTACTTC.

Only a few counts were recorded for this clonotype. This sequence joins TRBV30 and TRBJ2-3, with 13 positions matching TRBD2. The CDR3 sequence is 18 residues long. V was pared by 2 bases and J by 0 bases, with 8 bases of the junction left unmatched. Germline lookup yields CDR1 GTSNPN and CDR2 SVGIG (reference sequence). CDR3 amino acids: CAWSPGLAGYYSTDTQYF. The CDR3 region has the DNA TGTGCCTGGAGTCCGGGACTAGCGGGGTACTATAGCACAGATACGCAGTATTTT. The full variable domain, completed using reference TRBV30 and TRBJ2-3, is SQTIHQWPATLVQPVGSPLSLECTVEGTSNPNLYWYRQAAGRGLQLLFYSVGIGQISSEVPQNLSASRPQDRQFILSSKKLLLSDSGFYLCAWSPGLAGYYSTDTQYFGPGTRLTVL.

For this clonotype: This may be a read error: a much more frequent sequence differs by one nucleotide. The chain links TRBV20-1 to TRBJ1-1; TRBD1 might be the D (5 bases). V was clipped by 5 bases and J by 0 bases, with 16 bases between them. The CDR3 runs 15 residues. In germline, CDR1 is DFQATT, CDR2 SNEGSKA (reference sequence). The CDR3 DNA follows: TGCAGTGCTGGTTGGGTTGACAGCCTGAACACTGAAGCTTTCTTT. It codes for CSAGWVDSLNTEAFF.

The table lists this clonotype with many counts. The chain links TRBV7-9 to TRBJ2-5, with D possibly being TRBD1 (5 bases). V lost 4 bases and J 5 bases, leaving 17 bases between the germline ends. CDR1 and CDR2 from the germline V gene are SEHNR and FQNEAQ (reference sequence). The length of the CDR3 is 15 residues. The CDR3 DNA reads TGTGCCAGCAGCTATCCCCTGGGGCTCGGGGAGACCCAGTACTTC. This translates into CASSYPLGLGETQYF. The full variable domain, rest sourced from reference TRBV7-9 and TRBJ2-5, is DTGVSQNPRHKITKRGQNVTFRCDPISEHNRLYWYRQTLGQGPEFLTYFQNEAQLEKSRLLSDRFSAERPKGSFSTLEIQRTEQGDSAMYLCASSYPLGLGETQYFGPGTRLLVL.

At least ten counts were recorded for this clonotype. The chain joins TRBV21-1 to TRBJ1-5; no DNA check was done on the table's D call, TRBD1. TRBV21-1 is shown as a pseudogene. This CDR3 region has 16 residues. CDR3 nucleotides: TGTGCCAGCAACCGGCAAAACGACAGGGCGGGACAGCCCCAGCATTTT. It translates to CASNRQNDRAGQPQHF.

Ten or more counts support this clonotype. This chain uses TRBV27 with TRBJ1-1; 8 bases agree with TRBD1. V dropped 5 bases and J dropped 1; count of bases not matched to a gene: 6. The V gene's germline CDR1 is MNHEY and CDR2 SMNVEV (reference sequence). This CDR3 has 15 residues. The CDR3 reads CASSPQDRANTEAFF. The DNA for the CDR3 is TGTGCCAGCAGTCCCCAGGACAGGGCGAACACTGAAGCTTTCTTT.

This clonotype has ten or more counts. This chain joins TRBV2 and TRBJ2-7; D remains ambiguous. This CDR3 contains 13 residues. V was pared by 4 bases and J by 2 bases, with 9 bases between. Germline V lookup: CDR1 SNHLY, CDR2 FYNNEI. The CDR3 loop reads CASSVNSAYEQYF. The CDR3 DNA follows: TGTGCCAGCAGTGTTAATTCGGCCTACGAGCAGTACTTC.

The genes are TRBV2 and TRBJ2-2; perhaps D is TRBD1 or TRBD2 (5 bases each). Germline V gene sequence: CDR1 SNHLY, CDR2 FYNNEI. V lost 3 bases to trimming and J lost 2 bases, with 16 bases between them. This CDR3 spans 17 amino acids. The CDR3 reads CASSEFGNGANTGELFF. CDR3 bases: TGTGCCAGCAGTGAGTTCGGTAACGGGGCAAACACCGGGGAGCTGTTTTTT. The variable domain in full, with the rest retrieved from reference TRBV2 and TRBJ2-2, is EPEVTQTPSHQVTQMGQEVILRCVPISNHLYFYWYRQILGQKVEFLVSFYNNEISEKSEIFDDQFSVERPDGSNFTLKIRSTKLEDSAMYFCASSEFGNGANTGELFFGEGSRLTVL.

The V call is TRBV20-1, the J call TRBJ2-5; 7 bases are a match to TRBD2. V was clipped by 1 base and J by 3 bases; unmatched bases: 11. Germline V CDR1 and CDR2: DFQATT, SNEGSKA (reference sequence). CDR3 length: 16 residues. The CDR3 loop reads CSARGPPAGREETQYF. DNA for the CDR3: TGCAGTGCTAGAGGGCCCCCGGCAGGGAGGGAAGAGACCCAGTACTTC.